This T cell receptor beta chain was recorded in a study of blood T cells in healthy people across ages. Regarding the study as a whole: Compared with aged donors, long-lived donors showed fewer expanded clones, suggesting selection.

As for this clonotype: Its antigen is currently unknown.

A sample-barcoded 5' primer and a J-beta primer mix were used in a second PCR of about 7 to 12 cycles. MiXCR, applied by TCRdb to the 5' RACE reads, yields one record per CDR3 protein. Of around 2 million distinct CDR3 sequences in the sample, around 40% were seen once. V shed 4 bases and J shed 11 bases, with 17 bases lying between them. The CDR3 runs to 13 residues. Germline V gene lookup returns CDR1 MGHDK and CDR2 SYGVNS. The study drew donors from healthy Caucasian individuals in Russia aged about 6 to 90. Peripheral blood was drawn, 7.5 to 10 milliliters per donor. Whenever a sample was processed, at least 7 million PBMCs were isolated.

The chain couples TRBV25-1 to TRBJ1-1; D is possibly TRBD1 (5 bases). Sequencing used blood. The clonotype originates from a human donor in good health. For the CDR3, the DNA is TGTGCCAGCAGTGGGTTCCGGGGGGGTGAGGCTTTCTTT. The encoded protein is CASSGFRGGEAFF.